Shown below are 25 T cell receptor beta chains from a single sample sequenced in a study of control samples from healthy donors and cancer patients. Using immunoSEQ multiplex PCR, the repertoire was profiled, and TCRdb retains in-frame clones only, with some absent. Found here are almost 90,000 clones, about 84% of them singletons; the top ten hold more than 2%. Sequencing input: blood. The receptors shown here come from a woman aged 40 to 50 in good health.

The genes are TRBV9 and TRBJ2-3; 8 positions match TRBD1. Germline loops: CDR1 SGDLS, CDR2 YYNGEE. The V and J ends lost 4 bases and 10 bases, in that order; junction bases with no gene match: 5. The CDR3 consists of 12 residues. CDR3 sequence: CASSRTGYPQYF. The CDR3, as DNA: TGTGCCAGCAGCCGGACAGGGTACCCGCAGTATTTT.

The chain has TRBV3-1 (or the pseudogene TRBV3-2) and TRBJ2-3, with no clear D. Germline CDR1 and CDR2: LGHDT and YNNKEL (reference sequence). CDR3 size: 16 residues. The V gene lost 0 bases and the J gene lost 2 bases, with 12 bases spanning the gap. CDR3 sequence (DNA): TGTGCCAGCAGCCAAGAGTCCGACACTCACACAGATACGCAGTATTTT. Protein sequence: CASSQESDTHTDTQYF.

The chain recombines TRBV6-5 with TRBJ1-1; D is perhaps TRBD1 (5 bases). Germline-derived CDR1 and CDR2 are MNHEY and SVGAGI. CDR3 size: 15 residues. The V and J ends lost 5 bases and 0 bases respectively, with 13 bases between them. The CDR3 region has the DNA TGTGCCAGCAGTAGTCCAGGGACGCTGAACACTGAAGCTTTCTTT. Residues: CASSSPGTLNTEAFF.

The chain couples TRBV3-1 (or the pseudogene TRBV3-2) to TRBJ2-1; D not certain. The CDR3 has 14 amino acids. V lost 4 bases and J 3 bases, leaving 10 bases between the germline ends. The germline V gene encodes CDR1 LGHDT and CDR2 YNNKEL (reference sequence). CDR3 sequence: CASSPRELYNEQFF. CDR3 DNA sequence: TGTGCCAGCAGCCCTAGGGAACTCTACAATGAGCAGTTCTTC.

V is TRBV19 and J is TRBJ2-5; 11 nucleotides match TRBD1. The CDR3 consists of 15 residues. Germline assignment: CDR1 LNHDA and CDR2 SQIVND (reference sequence). The V and J ends lost 6 bases and 2 bases, in that order; junction bases with no gene match: 5. The CDR3: CASRIRDRGQETQYF. CDR3 nucleotides: TGTGCCAGTAGGATCCGGGACAGGGGGCAAGAGACCCAGTACTTC.

CDR3 DNA sequence: TGTGCCAGCAGTGAACATGGGTTGAGAGATACGCAGTATTTT. Amino acids: CASSEHGLRDTQYF. The chain has TRBV25-1 and TRBJ2-3, with D uncertain. Germline lookup yields CDR1 MGHDK and CDR2 SYGVNS. Trimming took 2 bases from V and 5 from J, leaving 11 bases between them. The CDR3 has 14 amino acids.

The rearrangement links TRBV10-3 to TRBJ1-1, with 8 bases that match TRBD1. The V gene's germline CDR1 is ENHRY and CDR2 SYGVKD. This CDR3 contains 14 residues. Losses at the gene ends were 6 bases for V and 1 base for J; bases not matched to a gene: 4. The CDR3 sequence is CAIRAGTGNTEAFF. The CDR3 region has the DNA TGTGCCATCAGGGCCGGGACAGGGAACACTGAAGCTTTCTTT.

The genes are TRBV5-5 and TRBJ2-3, with D perhaps given as TRBD1 or TRBD2 (5 bases each). This CDR3 has 16 residues. V gave up 2 bases and J gave up 2 bases, with 15 bases separating them. The V gene's germline CDR1 is SGHKS and CDR2 YYEKEE (reference sequence). The CDR3 DNA sequence: TGTGCCAGCAGCTTCGGGGCCCCCACTCCCACAGATACGCAGTATTTT. This translates into CASSFGAPTPTDTQYF.

The genes are TRBV7-2 and TRBJ1-3, with a tentative D call TRBD1 (6 bases). V lost 3 bases and J 0 bases, leaving 12 bases between the germline ends. Germline CDR1 and CDR2: SGHTA and FQGNSA. The CDR3 sequence is 16 residues long. This chain's CDR3 is CASSFRQAPSGNTIYF. Written as DNA, the CDR3 is TGTGCCAGCAGCTTTAGACAGGCTCCCTCTGGAAACACCATATATTTT. Using reference TRBV7-2 and TRBJ1-3 for the parts outside the CDR3, the full variable domain is GAGVSQSPSNKVTEKGKDVELRCDPISGHTALYWYRQSLGQGLEFLIYFQGNSAPDKSGLPSDRFSAERTGGSVSTLTIQRTQQEDSAVYLCASSFRQAPSGNTIYFGEGSWLTVV.

V usage is TRBV6-2 or TRBV6-3 and J usage is TRBJ1-2; TRBD1 is a possible D gene (5 bases). The CDR3 spans 12 residues. Trimming left V 5 bases short and J 2 bases short, with 6 bases between. The germline gives CDR1 MNHEY, CDR2 SVGEGT. This CDR3 reads CASSRQNYGYTF. In nucleotides, the CDR3 is TGTGCCAGCAGTAGACAGAACTATGGCTACACCTTC.

The sample holds a few counts of this clone. The chain links TRBV6-5 to TRBJ2-1, with TRBD2 identical over 13 bases. V lost 4 bases to trimming and J lost 5 bases; unmatched junction nucleotides: 2. The CDR3 length is 15 residues. CDR1 is MNHEY, CDR2 SVGAGI, per germline. The DNA of the CDR3 is TGTGCCAGCAGTTCACTAGCGGGGGGGGACAATGAGCAGTTCTTC. It yields the protein CASSSLAGGDNEQFF.

This rearrangement joins TRBV24-1 to TRBJ2-2; D might be TRBD1 (6 bases). The germline V and J ends were trimmed by 4 bases and 6 bases, with 8 bases remaining between them. The CDR3 has 13 amino acids. Per germline, CDR1 KGHDR and CDR2 SFDVKD. Written as DNA, the CDR3 is TGTGCCACCAGTGACCCAGGGGCCGGGGAGCTGTTTTTT. Encoded protein: CATSDPGAGELFF.

The chain couples TRBV30 to TRBJ2-2, with 13 nucleotides matching TRBD2. Trimming took 3 bases from V and 0 from J; bases not matched to a gene: 1. CDR1 and CDR2 (germline): GTSNPN, SVGIG (reference sequence). The CDR3 has 16 amino acids. CDR3 amino acids: CAWRGLAGSNTGELFF. The CDR3 DNA is TGTGCCTGGAGGGGACTAGCGGGGTCGAACACCGGGGAGCTGTTTTTT. Full variable domain (outside the CDR3, taken from reference TRBV30 and TRBJ2-2): SQTIHQWPATLVQPVGSPLSLECTVEGTSNPNLYWYRQAAGRGLQLLFYSVGIGQISSEVPQNLSASRPQDRQFILSSKKLLLSDSGFYLCAWRGLAGSNTGELFFGEGSRLTVL.

The count of this clone is one. The chain uses TRBV14 and TRBJ2-7; D not certain. Germline values: CDR1 SGHDN, CDR2 FVKESK. This CDR3 comprises 17 residues. V was cut by 1 base and J by 4 bases, with 20 bases left in between. The CDR3 protein is CASSQVGTNPNPYEQYF. CDR3 bases: TGTGCCAGCAGCCAAGTTGGAACCAACCCTAATCCTTACGAGCAGTACTTC.

The rearrangement joins TRBV7-2 to TRBJ1-6; TRBD1 aligns across 9 bases. The CDR3 has 14 residues. The germline V gene has CDR1 SGHTA and CDR2 FQGNSA. V lost 4 bases to trimming and J lost 10 bases; unmatched junction nucleotides: 5. The CDR3 DNA follows: TGTGCCAGCAGCTGGACAGGGGAGAACTCACCCCTCCACTTT. The encoded protein is CASSWTGENSPLHF.

The chain recombines TRBV24-1 with TRBJ1-2; a possible D gene is TRBD1 (5 bases). The germline V gene encodes CDR1 KGHDR and CDR2 SFDVKD. V was cut by 4 bases and J by 2 bases, with 13 bases left in between. This CDR3 contains 15 residues. The CDR3 sequence: CATSDRDGKNYGYTF. CDR3 nucleotide sequence: TGTGCCACCAGTGACCGGGACGGGAAGAACTATGGCTACACCTTC.

The V gene is TRBV6-2 or TRBV6-3, the J gene TRBJ2-1, with TRBD2 identical over 9 bases. This CDR3 is 17 amino acids long. The germline gives CDR1 MNHEY, CDR2 SVGEGT. V shed 2 bases and J 7 bases; nucleotides not matched to a gene: 12. DNA for the CDR3: TGTGCCAGCAGTTACCGCCCGCCCGGACTAGCGAGGAATGAGCAGTTCTTC. As protein: CASSYRPPGLARNEQFF.

CDR3 amino acids: CASSFLGREGYGYTF. As DNA, the CDR3 is TGTGCCAGCAGCTTTTTGGGCAGGGAGGGCTATGGCTACACCTTC. The rearrangement uses TRBV5-6 and TRBJ1-2, with a possible D match to TRBD1 (5 bases). V was pared by 2 bases and J by 4 bases, with 15 bases between. The CDR3 extends over 15 amino acids. CDR1 and CDR2 from the germline V gene are SGHDT and YYEEEE.

This clone was seen more than once but under ten times. The CDR3 sequence: CASSPGSSYEQYF. DNA of the CDR3: TGTGCCAGCAGCCCGGGGAGCTCCTACGAGCAGTACTTC. The J gene is TRBJ2-7, the V gene TRBV11-3, with TRBD2 as a possible D gene (5 bases). The length of the CDR3 is 13 residues. V was clipped by 5 bases and J by 0 bases, with 8 bases between them. CDR1 SGHNT and CDR2 YENEEA come from the germline V gene. Full variable domain (remainder filled in from reference TRBV11-3 and TRBJ2-7): EAGVVQSPRYKIIEKKQPVAFWCNPISGHNTLYWYLQNLGQGPELLIRYENEEAVDDSQLPKDRFSAERLKGVDSTLKIQPAELGDSAVYLCASSPGSSYEQYFGPGTRLTVT.

Comments on this clone: One junction end does not reproduce the germline sequence, and a read error may be involved. V gene TRBV14 combines with J gene TRBJ2-3, with D hard to call. Germline CDR1 reads SGHDN; CDR2 reads FVKESK. CDR3 size: 13 residues. CDR3: CASSEKVSSKSFF. CDR3 sequence (DNA): TGTGCCAGCAGCGAAAAAGTCTCCTCAAAGTCCTTTTTT. Supplemented by reference TRBV14 and TRBJ2-3, the full variable domain reads EAGVTQFPSHSVIEKGQTVTLRCDPISGHDNLYWYRRVMGKEIKFLLHFVKESKQDESGMPNNRFLAERTGGTYSTLKVQPAELEDSGVYFCASSEKVSSKSFFGPGTRLTVL.

The chain links TRBV6-2 or TRBV6-3 to TRBJ1-2, with 8 bases aligning to TRBD1. Looked up from germline, CDR1 is MNHEY and CDR2 is SVGEGT. This CDR3 is built from 15 residues. The trim removed 4 bases at V and 1 base at J, leaving 5 bases unmatched. The CDR3 DNA follows: TGTGCCAGCAGTTCGCAGGGGGCTCGTAACTATGGCTACACCTTC. Residues: CASSSQGARNYGYTF.

The chain combines TRBV9 with TRBJ2-5, with 9 positions matching TRBD2. J gave up 3 bases and V 3 bases, and 12 bases lay outside the gene matches. The germline V gene encodes CDR1 SGDLS and CDR2 YYNGEE. This CDR3 has 17 amino acids. The chain's CDR3 is CASSASAGGPGEETQYF. The CDR3 DNA is TGTGCCAGCAGCGCCTCAGCGGGGGGCCCGGGGGAAGAGACCCAGTACTTC.

V usage is TRBV27 and J usage is TRBJ1-5; 10 bases fit TRBD1. The CDR3 length is 17 residues. The germline CDR1 and CDR2 sequences are MNHEY and SMNVEV (reference sequence). After removal of 6 bases from V and 0 bases from J, the junction contained 8 bases not matched to a gene. Written as DNA, the CDR3 is TGTGCCAGCAGAGCGGACAGGGGGAGGTATAGCAATCAGCCCCAGCATTTT. Residues: CASRADRGRYSNQPQHF.

This chain connects TRBV10-3 to TRBJ1-2; D not certain. The CDR3 spans 13 residues. Germline values: CDR1 ENHRY, CDR2 SYGVKD. V was cut by 7 bases and J by 3 bases, with 12 bases left in between. The CDR3 sequence: CAINGHGDYGYTF. CDR3 DNA sequence: TGTGCCATCAATGGTCATGGGGACTATGGCTACACCTTC.

The rearrangement uses TRBV4-3 and TRBJ1-1; 8 bases are shared with TRBD1. The germline V gene encodes CDR1 LGHNA and CDR2 YSLEER. The CDR3 spans 15 residues. V shed 3 bases and J 1 base; nucleotides not matched to a gene: 4. CDR3 sequence reads: CASSQRTGTNTEAFF. In DNA, the CDR3 is TGCGCCAGCAGCCAGCGGACAGGGACGAACACTGAAGCTTTCTTT.